This T cell receptor beta chain was captured in a study of early T cells in non-severe SARS-CoV-2 infection (dated by TCRdb to 2020 to 2023). Regarding the complete study: Bulk RNA from unsorted whole blood was used for TCR sequencing, so alpha and beta chains could not be paired. Summary of the overall study and its limitations: VDJdb matching was skewed toward anti-spike CD8 responses and likely underestimated virus-specific expansions by missing private and CD4 specificities.

The CDR3 goes from the cysteine to the phenylalanine over 17 residues. Only the CDR3 part of the read is kept: 51 bases, read in frame from the first base. In the germline V gene, CDR1 corresponds to SGDLS and CDR2 to YYNGEE. After removal of 0 bases from V and 7 bases from J, the junction retains 12 bases not matched to a gene. The study was a case-control design nested within a healthcare worker cohort in London, UK, with weekly nasopharyngeal swab PCR tests and blood sampling. Healthcare workers were enrolled in the week of the UK lockdown, from 23 to 31 March 2020, and were followed every week for up to 16 weeks. This clonotype was counted at least ten times. What antigen it recognizes has not been identified. Per-base qualities were not stored, and no clone one base away is much larger. Library prep was done by 5' RACE. TCRdb lists the instrument as NextSeq 500. Unique molecular identifiers were attached to individual cDNA molecules in the TCR library protocol so that sequencing error and PCR bias could be corrected. Sequencing covered both TCR alpha and beta chains, and within each sample the abundances of alpha and beta sequences were tightly co-correlated. In the paper's pipeline: Decombinator V4 was used to perform V gene, J gene and CDR3 annotation of TCR sequences. TCRs were defined as expanded if a significant change between any two time points was detected under a Poisson model with p below 0.0001. TCR abundances were normalised to the total number of TCRs sequenced per sample and expressed as counts per million. TRAV1-2 paired with TRAJ12, TRAJ20 or TRAJ33 defined MAIT TCRs, while TRAV10 paired with TRAJ18 defined iNKT TCRs. VDJdb, accessed 1 November 2021, was searched for CMV, EBV and SARS-CoV-2 annotated TCRs, with TCRs annotated for multiple antigens excluded. TCRdb itself trimmed the public reads at Q25 with fastp, ran MiXCR and retained productive beta chains. Every distinct CDR3 protein forms one entry, paired with its most common genes and DNA. These V and J calls derive from TCRdb rather than the authors' analysis. The sample table holds around 30,000 distinct CDR3 sequences, of which roughly 5% were seen once. Of the sample, approximately 6.1% falls within the top ten clones.

The sample consisted of whole blood. The receptor chain draws on TRBV9 and TRBJ2-1; TRBD1 agrees with 8 junctional bases. This receptor was obtained from an adult who was a healthcare worker with PCR-confirmed SARS-CoV-2 infection or an uninfected control (not recorded which). The DNA is TGTGCCAGCAGCGTAGACGTATCCGGCAGGGGGCATAATGAGCAGTTCTTC. Its translation reads: CASSVDVSGRGHNEQFF.